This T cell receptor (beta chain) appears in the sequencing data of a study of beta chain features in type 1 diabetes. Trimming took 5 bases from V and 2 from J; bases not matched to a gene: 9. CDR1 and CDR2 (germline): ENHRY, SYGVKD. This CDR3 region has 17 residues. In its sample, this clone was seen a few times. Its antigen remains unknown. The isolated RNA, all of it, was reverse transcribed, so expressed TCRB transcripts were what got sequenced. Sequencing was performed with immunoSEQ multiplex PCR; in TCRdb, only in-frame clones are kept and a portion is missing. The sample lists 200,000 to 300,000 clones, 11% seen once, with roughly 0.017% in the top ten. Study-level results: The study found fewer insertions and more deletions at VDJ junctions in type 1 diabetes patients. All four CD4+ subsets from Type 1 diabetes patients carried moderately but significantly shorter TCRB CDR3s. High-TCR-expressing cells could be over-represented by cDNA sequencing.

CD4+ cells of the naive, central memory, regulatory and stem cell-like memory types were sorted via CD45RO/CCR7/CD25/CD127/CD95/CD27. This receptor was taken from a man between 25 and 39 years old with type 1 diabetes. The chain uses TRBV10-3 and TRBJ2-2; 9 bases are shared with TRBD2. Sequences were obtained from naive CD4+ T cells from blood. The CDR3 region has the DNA TGTGCCATCAGTAAAGACGCGGGGGGGCCAAACACCGGGGAGCTGTTTTTT. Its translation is CAISKDAGGPNTGELFF.